This T cell receptor beta chain was profiled in a study of T cells after yellow fever vaccination (dated by TCRdb to about 2019). Background on the whole study: The SMART-Seq v4 Ultra Low Input RNA kit was used to prepare libraries from fractions with low cell numbers. Bulk PBMC replicates and cell subsets were isolated from blood drawn at multiple timepoints before and after both primary and secondary immunization. To follow T-cell clones before and after both primary and booster YFV17D yellow fever vaccination, bulk TCR alpha and beta repertoires underwent longitudinal sequencing. The cohort comprised two healthy male donors, one aged 18 to 30 and one aged 30 to 40 years.

According to the study, the label for this sample's treatment or condition signals: live attenuated yellow fever vaccine strain. A standard Ficoll-Paque protocol was used to isolate PBMCs from peripheral blood. Dynabeads CD4 and CD8 positive selection kits were used to isolate CD4 and CD8 T-cell fractions. TriZol was used to extract RNA from bulk PBMCs, CD4 and CD8 fractions, and dextramer-positive and dextramer-negative fractions. Broad study findings and their caveats: After the booster, most clones that had expanded after primary vaccination were detected again (around 97% of CD4 and over 75% of CD8), suggesting broad maintenance of memory. The secondary T-cell response was weaker than the primary response but faster, peaking on day 5 instead of day 15. Computational filtering was needed because FACS-sorted repertoires could contain abundant contaminating clonotypes from the bulk population. A small fraction of clonotypes showed up in both the CD4 and CD8 compartments, probably as a result of convergent recombination. Only a couple of donors were included in the study, so the extent to which the findings can be generalized is limited.

Synthesis of TCR cDNA relied on 5'RACE template switching, a step that introduced a universal primer site along with unique molecular identifiers. Priming for cDNA synthesis came from both the TCR alpha and TCR beta constant segments. Library amplification involved two PCR steps, and the second step added sample barcodes and sequencing adapters. Sequencing of libraries was performed on Illumina HiSeq 2500 (2x100 bp) or NovaSeq (2x150 bp). In the paper's pipeline: Reads were demultiplexed and collapsed into UMI consensus sequences with MIGEC, and V(D)J alignment was performed with MiXCR. Using edgeR on replicate PBMC samples, clonotypes were called vaccine-responding if FDR was below 0.01 and the log2 fold change was above 5 up to day 15. Bulk clonotypes were assigned CD4 or CD8 identity according to which sequenced CD4 or CD8 repertoire held them at higher abundance. Clones were called with MiXCR by TCRdb after fastp trimmed the public reads at Q25, and only in-frame beta chains were retained. Each entry merges the rows of one CDR3 protein and shows their most common DNA and genes. The V and J calls reflect TCRdb's pipeline rather than the authors' work. In this sample the table shows about 160,000 distinct CDR3 sequences, approximately 6.8% of which occur a single time. 2.5% to 3% of the sample belongs to the ten largest clones.

This clonotype was picked up many times. Its antigen remains unidentified. Base qualities were left out, and no much larger clone turns up one base away. The CDR3 has 13 amino acids, counting the end cysteine and phenylalanine. The entry retains the CDR3 DNA only, 39 bases that are in frame from base 1. From a lookup of the germline V gene (reference sequence), CDR1 and CDR2 are SEHNR and FQNEAQ. Trimming takes 1 base from V and 7 bases from J, and the germline ends sit 10 bases apart. The chain employs TRBV7-9 and TRBJ1-1, with TRBD1 perhaps the D gene, on 5 matching bases. The sample here was CD4+ T cells sorted from PBMCs, taken roughly 5 days after the first yellow fever vaccination. The sequence derives from a man aged 18-30 years who received the YFV17D yellow fever vaccine. CDR3 loop: CASSLGREGEAFF. The nucleotide sequence is TGTGCCAGCAGCTTAGGCAGGGAGGGTGAAGCTTTCTTT.